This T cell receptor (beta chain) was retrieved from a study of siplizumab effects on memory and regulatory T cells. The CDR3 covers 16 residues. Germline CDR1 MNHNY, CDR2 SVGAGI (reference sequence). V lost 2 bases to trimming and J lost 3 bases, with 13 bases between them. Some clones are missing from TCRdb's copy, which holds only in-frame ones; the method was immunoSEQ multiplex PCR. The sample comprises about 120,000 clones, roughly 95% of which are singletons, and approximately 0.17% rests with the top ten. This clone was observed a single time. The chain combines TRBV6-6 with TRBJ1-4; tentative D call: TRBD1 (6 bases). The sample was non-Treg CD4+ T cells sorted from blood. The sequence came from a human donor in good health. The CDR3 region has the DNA TGTGCCAGCAGTTACGGTGGACCAGGGGCTAATGAAAAACTGTTTTTT. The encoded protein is CASSYGGPGANEKLFF.